This TCR beta chain was retrieved from a study of response to subunit inactivated influenza vaccine. The V gene's germline CDR1 is SQVTM and CDR2 ANQGSEA. Trimming cost V 2 bases and J 3 bases, with 10 bases left between them. The CDR3 runs to 13 residues. This clonotype appeared a few times. TCRdb itself ran the RT-PCR reads through MiXCR, one entry per CDR3 protein. The top ten clones hold less than 4% of a sample with some 500,000 distinct CDR3 sequences, 15% to 20% of them seen once. The chain employs TRBV29-1 and TRBJ2-5, with D perhaps TRBD1 (5 bases). This clonotype was obtained from a man between 45 and 75 years old who received an inactivated influenza vaccine. This specimen consisted of CD4+ T cells sorted from PBMCs, obtained roughly 24 months after vaccination. The CDR3 loop is CSVEWNRKETQYF. DNA of the CDR3: TGCAGCGTTGAATGGAACAGGAAAGAGACCCAGTACTTC.